This T cell receptor (beta chain) was identified during a study of CD8 T cells in Susac syndrome. CD8+ and CD4+ T cells taken from blood had their TCR beta sequenced. TEMRA cells were enriched by FACS, while CD8+ and CD4+ T cells were obtained through a negative isolation that was performed magnetically. Regarding the study as a whole: The authors acknowledged that their TCR sequencing and HLA analysis involved a relatively small number of individuals.

This clonotype has just one count. The target antigen is unknown. Trimming removed 6 bases at V and 3 bases at J, with 3 bases between. The CDR3 has 11 amino acids. Germline V gene sequence: CDR1 MNHEY, CDR2 SMNVEV (reference sequence). Random hexamers served to reverse transcribe roughly 0.5 to 1 ug RNA. Multiplex immunoSEQ PCR targeted 54 Vbeta and 13 Jbeta TCR beta segments. TCRdb passed the immunoSEQ multiplex PCR reads through MiXCR, listing each CDR3 protein once. The sample yields around 120,000 distinct CDR3 sequences, about 94% seen once. The sequenced material came from CD4+ T cells from PBMCs. This sequence originates from a human donor with multiple sclerosis. This sequence joins TRBV27 and TRBJ2-1; D is undetermined. CDR3 region: CASRNYNEQFF. CDR3 DNA: TGTGCCAGCAGGAACTACAATGAGCAGTTCTTC.